This TCR beta chain was sequenced during a study of T cells in Graves' hyperthyroidism and ophthalmopathy. In germline, CDR1 is SNHLY, CDR2 FYNNEI. V gave up 3 bases and J gave up 9 bases; unmatched junction bases: 4. CDR3 length: 14 residues. It was RNA transcripts that yielded the amplified TCR beta CDR3 regions. The TCR CDR3 first-round RT-PCR relied on the HTBI primer set. From the multiplex PCR reads, TCRdb called clonotypes with MiXCR, one entry per CDR3 protein. The data hold fewer than 450,000 distinct CDR3 sequences, with approximately 18% observed a single time. The rearrangement uses TRBV2 and TRBJ1-6, with 8 bases aligning to TRBD1. This clonotype originated in a man aged 18 to 30 with Graves' ophthalmopathy. Input material: blood. The CDR3 DNA is TGTGCCAGCAGTGAGACAGGGGAGGCTTCACCCCTCCACTTT. Protein: CASSETGEASPLHF.